This T cell receptor (beta chain) was sequenced during a study of control samples from healthy donors and cancer patients. TCRdb's copy holds only in-frame clones and misses some; the assay was immunoSEQ multiplex PCR. The sample shows about 130,000 clones, 93% of them seen only once. The V end was cut by 8 bases, the J end by 4 bases, with 17 bases between. Looked up from germline, CDR1 is GTSNPN and CDR2 is SVGIG (reference sequence). The CDR3 sequence is 13 residues long. Sample: PBMCs. V usage is TRBV30 and J usage is TRBJ1-2; tentative D call: TRBD1 (5 bases). The sequence was collected from a man aged 45-60 years with head and neck cancer. The CDR3 DNA reads as TGTGCCCAATCCGCCGGGGCAGGCTATGGCTACACCTTC. Its translation: CAQSAGAGYGYTF.